One sample yielded the 12 T cell receptor beta chains listed below, sequenced in a study of blood T cell repertoires in COVID-19. Measured with immunoSEQ multiplex PCR; TCRdb has only the in-frame clones, and not every one. Of 310,000 or so clones listed, 87% were seen once; the top ten hold around 8.9%. Sequencing used PBMCs or T cells enriched from blood (not recorded which). These receptors were obtained from a woman aged 18-29 years who had recovered from COVID-19.

For the CDR3, the DNA is TGTGCCAGCAGCTCTCCGACAGAGTATAATTCACCCCTCCACTTT. It translates to CASSSPTEYNSPLHF. V is TRBV7-2 and J is TRBJ1-6; D may be TRBD1 (5 bases). The CDR3 has 15 residues. Germline CDR1 reads SGHTA; CDR2 reads FQGNSA. Deletions cut 4 bases from V and 4 bases from J, with 11 bases between.

CDR3 amino acids: CASSTTYSGNTIYF. The CDR3 DNA sequence: TGTGCCAGCAGCACCACTTACTCTGGAAACACCATATATTTT. V gene TRBV7-9 combines with J gene TRBJ1-3, with D unclear. The germline V and J ends were trimmed by 5 bases and 0 bases, with 8 bases remaining between them. This CDR3 region has 14 residues. The germline gives CDR1 SEHNR, CDR2 FQNEAQ (reference sequence).

V gene TRBV5-5 combines with J gene TRBJ1-1; the D gene is possibly TRBD1 (6 bases). The V gene lost 0 bases and the J gene lost 7 bases, with 13 bases spanning the gap. CDR1 and CDR2 (germline): SGHKS, YYEKEE (reference sequence). The CDR3 contains 14 residues. CDR3 DNA sequence: TGTGCCAGCAGCTTGGCCGGACAGAGGGGTGAAGCTTTCTTT. Translated, it gives CASSLAGQRGEAFF. Complete variable domain (other parts from reference TRBV5-5 and TRBJ1-1): DAGVTQSPTHLIKTRGQQVTLRCSPISGHKSVSWYQQVLGQGPQFIFQYYEKEERGRGNFPDRFSARQFPNYSSELNVNALLLGDSALYLCASSLAGQRGEAFFGQGTRLTVV.

The table lists this clone with a count of one. The CDR3 bases are TGTGCCAGCAGCTACAGGGGGCAAGGCTATGGCTACACCTTC. Translation gives CASSYRGQGYGYTF. The chain joins TRBV28 to TRBJ1-2, with TRBD1 matching over 9 bases. This CDR3 comprises 14 residues. Looked up from germline, CDR1 is MDHEN and CDR2 is SYDVKM. The ends lost 6 bases at V and 4 bases at J; junction bases unmatched: 6.

V usage is TRBV6-5 and J usage is TRBJ2-6; possibly TRBD1 for D (6 bases). Trimming removed 2 bases from V and 2 bases from J, with 7 bases in between. Looked up from germline, CDR1 is MNHEY and CDR2 is SVGAGI. The CDR3 is made up of 15 amino acids. The CDR3 protein is CASSYAGAGANVLTF. CDR3 DNA sequence: TGTGCCAGCAGTTACGCAGGGGCTGGGGCCAACGTCCTGACTTTC.

The chain carries TRBV3-1 (or the pseudogene TRBV3-2) and TRBJ2-5; unclear D gene. Germline V CDR1 and CDR2: LGHDT, YNNKEL (reference sequence). Trimming pared 2 bases from V and 0 bases from J, leaving 10 bases between. The CDR3 has 15 amino acids. CDR3 DNA: TGTGCCAGCAGCCAACATCTGACATACCAAGAGACCCAGTACTTC. Its translation: CASSQHLTYQETQYF.

The V gene is TRBV10-3, the J gene TRBJ2-7, with TRBD1 as a possible D gene (6 bases). The length of the CDR3 is 14 residues. Germline V gene sequence: CDR1 ENHRY, CDR2 SYGVKD. Trimming removed 5 bases at V and 1 base at J, with 12 bases between. The CDR3 spells CAISTRTESYEQYF. CDR3 DNA: TGTGCCATCAGTACCCGGACAGAATCCTACGAGCAGTACTTC.

This rearrangement joins TRBV7-8 to TRBJ1-1; D not resolved. The CDR3 contains 15 residues. CDR1 is SGHVS, CDR2 FQNEAQ, per germline. Trimming cost V 7 bases and J 0 bases, with 15 bases left between them. CDR3 residues: CASTSTPGLNTEAFF. The CDR3, as DNA: TGTGCCAGCACCTCTACCCCAGGCCTGAACACTGAAGCTTTCTTT.

The rearrangement links TRBV19 to TRBJ1-2, with D unresolved. The CDR3 length is 18 residues. In germline, CDR1 is LNHDA, CDR2 SQIVND (reference sequence). Trimming took 0 bases from V and 1 from J, leaving 18 bases between them. The CDR3 sequence: CASSIDGPGGSNNYGYTF. The CDR3 DNA is TGTGCCAGTAGTATAGATGGACCCGGAGGGTCCAATAACTATGGCTACACCTTC. Looking up the rest from reference TRBV19 and TRBJ1-2 gives the full variable domain: DGGITQSPKYLFRKEGQNVTLSCEQNLNHDAMYWYRQDPGQGLRLIYYSQIVNDFQKGDIAEGYSVSREKKESFPLTVTSAQKNPTAFYLCASSIDGPGGSNNYGYTFGSGTRLTVV.

The chain employs TRBV5-4 and TRBJ2-3; 11 bases match TRBD2. Trimming removed 1 base from V and 3 bases from J; junction bases left unmatched: 7. Germline-derived CDR1 and CDR2 are SGHNT and YYREEE (reference sequence). This CDR3 contains 17 residues. The CDR3 DNA reads TGTGCCAGCAGCTTGAACCCTAGCGGGGGGAGGACAGATACGCAGTATTTT. This encodes CASSLNPSGGRTDTQYF.

The rearrangement links TRBV5-1 to TRBJ1-4, with 8 bases that match TRBD1. CDR3 length: 15 residues. CDR1 and CDR2 from the germline V gene are SGHRS and YFSETQ. J gave up 7 bases and V 4 bases, and 9 bases lay outside the gene matches. The CDR3 loop reads CASSLLQGAAEKLFF. CDR3 in DNA: TGCGCCAGCAGCCTATTGCAGGGGGCGGCTGAAAAACTGTTTTTT.

DNA for the CDR3: TGTGCCAGCAGCCAAGATCTAGCTCATGAGCAGTTCTTC. It yields the protein CASSQDLAHEQFF. The chain is built from TRBV3-1 (or the pseudogene TRBV3-2) and TRBJ2-1; the D gene is possibly TRBD2 (5 bases). CDR1 is LGHDT, CDR2 YNNKEL, per germline (reference sequence). The CDR3 runs to 13 residues. V lost 0 bases and J 8 bases, leaving 8 bases between the germline ends.